This TCR beta chain originates from a study of cytomegalovirus exposure and HLA in healthy donors. Turning to the study itself: The same platform used for the 666 first-cohort repertoires was also used for the 100 to 150 validation repertoires, as a later analysis reported.

Using immunoSEQ multiplex PCR, the repertoire was profiled, and TCRdb retains in-frame clones only, with some absent. The profile shows 150,000 to 200,000 clones, roughly 96% of them singletons. Findings and limits, study-wide: A few chains tied to CMV proved CMV antigen-specific in vitro.

As regards this clone: Its antigen remains unidentified.

This CDR3 is 16 amino acids long. Germline values: CDR1 SGHDT, CDR2 YYEEEE. V shed 4 bases and J shed 4 bases, with 21 bases lying between them. The genes are TRBV5-6 and TRBJ2-7; D possibly corresponds to TRBD2 (6 bases). The sequence was collected from a woman between 18 and 29 years old in good health and CMV-seronegative. The sequenced sample consisted of PBMCs. The CDR3 reads CASSKGTASMGYEQYF. The CDR3 DNA reads as TGTGCCAGCAGCAAAGGGACTGCGTCTATGGGGTACGAGCAGTACTTC. The full variable domain, rest sourced from reference TRBV5-6 and TRBJ2-7, is DAGVTQSPTHLIKTRGQQVTLRCSPKSGHDTVSWYQQALGQGPQFIFQYYEEEERQRGNFPDRFSGHQFPNYSSELNVNALLLGDSALYLCASSKGTASMGYEQYFGPGTRLTVT.